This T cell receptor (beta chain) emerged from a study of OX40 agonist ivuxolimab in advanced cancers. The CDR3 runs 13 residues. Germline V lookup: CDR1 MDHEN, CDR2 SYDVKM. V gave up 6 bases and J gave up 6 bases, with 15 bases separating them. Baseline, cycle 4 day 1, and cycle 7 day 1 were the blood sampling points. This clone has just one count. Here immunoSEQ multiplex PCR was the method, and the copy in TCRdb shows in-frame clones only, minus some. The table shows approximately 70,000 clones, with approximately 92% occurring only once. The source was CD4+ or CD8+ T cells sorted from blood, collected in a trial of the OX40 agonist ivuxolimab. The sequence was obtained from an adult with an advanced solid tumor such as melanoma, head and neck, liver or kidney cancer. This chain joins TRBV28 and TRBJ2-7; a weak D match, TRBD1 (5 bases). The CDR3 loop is CASRTPRATEQYF. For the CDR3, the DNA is TGTGCCAGCAGAACCCCCAGGGCAACCGAGCAGTACTTC.